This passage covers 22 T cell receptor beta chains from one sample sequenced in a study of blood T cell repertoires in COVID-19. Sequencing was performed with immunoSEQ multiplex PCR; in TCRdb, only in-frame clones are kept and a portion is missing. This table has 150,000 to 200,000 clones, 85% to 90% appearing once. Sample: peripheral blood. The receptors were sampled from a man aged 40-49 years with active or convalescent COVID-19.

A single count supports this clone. The CDR3 DNA reads TGTGCCACTTCCGGGGGGGAGACCCAGTACTTC. Translated: CATSGGETQYF. The V gene is TRBV10-3, the J gene TRBJ2-5; 7 positions match TRBD2. Germline trimming cut 10 bases from V and 5 bases from J; bases unmatched to any gene: 4. Looked up from germline, CDR1 is ENHRY and CDR2 is SYGVKD. The CDR3 extends over 11 amino acids.

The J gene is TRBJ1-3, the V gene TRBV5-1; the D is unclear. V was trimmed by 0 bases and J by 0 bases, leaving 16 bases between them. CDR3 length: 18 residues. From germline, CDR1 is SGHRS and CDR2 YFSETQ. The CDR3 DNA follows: TGCGCCAGCAGCTTGGCCGGAGTACTGGCGAGCTCTGGAAACACCATATATTTT. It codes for CASSLAGVLASSGNTIYF.

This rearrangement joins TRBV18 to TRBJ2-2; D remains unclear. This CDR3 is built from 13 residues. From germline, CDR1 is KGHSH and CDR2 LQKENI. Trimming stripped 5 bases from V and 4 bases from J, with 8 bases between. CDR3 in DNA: TGTGCCAGCTCATCCTCGGGCACCGGGGAGCTGTTTTTT. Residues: CASSSSGTGELFF.

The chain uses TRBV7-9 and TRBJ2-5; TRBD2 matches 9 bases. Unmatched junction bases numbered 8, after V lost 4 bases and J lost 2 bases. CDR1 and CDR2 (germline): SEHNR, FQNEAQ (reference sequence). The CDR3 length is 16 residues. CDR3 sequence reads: CASSSGGSGGQETQYF. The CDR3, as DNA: TGTGCCAGCAGCTCCGGGGGGAGCGGGGGGCAAGAGACCCAGTACTTC.

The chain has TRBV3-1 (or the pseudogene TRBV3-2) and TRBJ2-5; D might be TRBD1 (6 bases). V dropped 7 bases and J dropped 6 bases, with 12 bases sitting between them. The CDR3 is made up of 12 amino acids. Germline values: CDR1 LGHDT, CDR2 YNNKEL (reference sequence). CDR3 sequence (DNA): TGTGCCAGCACCTCACAGGGAAAGACCCAGTACTTC. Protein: CASTSQGKTQYF.

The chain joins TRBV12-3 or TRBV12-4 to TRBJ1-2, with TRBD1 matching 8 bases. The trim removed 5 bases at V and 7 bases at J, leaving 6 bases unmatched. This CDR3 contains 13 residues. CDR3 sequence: CASSLRQGIGYTF. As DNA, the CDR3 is TGTGCCAGCAGTCTTCGACAGGGGATTGGCTACACCTTC.

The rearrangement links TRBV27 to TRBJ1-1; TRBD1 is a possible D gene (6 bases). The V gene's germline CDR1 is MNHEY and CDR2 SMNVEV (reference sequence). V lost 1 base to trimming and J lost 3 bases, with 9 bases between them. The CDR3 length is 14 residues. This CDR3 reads CASSLLGADTEAFF. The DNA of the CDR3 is TGTGCCAGCAGTTTATTGGGGGCCGACACTGAAGCTTTCTTT.

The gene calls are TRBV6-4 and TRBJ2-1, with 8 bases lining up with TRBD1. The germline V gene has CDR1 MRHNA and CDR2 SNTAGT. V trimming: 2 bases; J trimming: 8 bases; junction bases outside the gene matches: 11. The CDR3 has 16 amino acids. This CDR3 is CASSDVHLDRVDEQFF. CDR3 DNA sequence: TGTGCCAGCAGTGACGTCCACCTGGACAGGGTGGATGAGCAGTTCTTC.

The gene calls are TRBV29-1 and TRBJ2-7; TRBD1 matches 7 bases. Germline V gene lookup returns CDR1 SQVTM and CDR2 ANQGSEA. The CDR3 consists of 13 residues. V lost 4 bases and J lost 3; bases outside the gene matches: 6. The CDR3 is CSVGDRADYEQYF. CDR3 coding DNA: TGCAGCGTTGGCGACAGGGCGGACTACGAGCAGTACTTC.

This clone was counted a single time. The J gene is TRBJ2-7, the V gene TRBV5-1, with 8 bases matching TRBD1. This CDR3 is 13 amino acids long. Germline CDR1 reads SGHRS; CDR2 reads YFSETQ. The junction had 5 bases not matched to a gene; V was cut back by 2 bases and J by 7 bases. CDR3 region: CASSFGQGPEQYF. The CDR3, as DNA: TGCGCCAGCAGCTTTGGACAGGGACCAGAGCAGTACTTC.

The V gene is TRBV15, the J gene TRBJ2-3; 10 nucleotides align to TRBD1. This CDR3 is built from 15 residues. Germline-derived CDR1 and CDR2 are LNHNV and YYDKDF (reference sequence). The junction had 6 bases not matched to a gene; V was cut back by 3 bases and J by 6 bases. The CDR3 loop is CATSRPGQGIDTQYF. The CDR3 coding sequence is TGTGCCACCAGCAGGCCGGGACAGGGGATTGATACGCAGTATTTT. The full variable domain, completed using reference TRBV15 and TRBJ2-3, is DAMVIQNPRYQVTQFGKPVTLSCSQTLNHNVMYWYQQKSSQAPKLLFHYYDKDFNNEADTPDNFQSRRPNTSFCFLDIRSPGLGDTAMYLCATSRPGQGIDTQYFGPGTRLTVL.

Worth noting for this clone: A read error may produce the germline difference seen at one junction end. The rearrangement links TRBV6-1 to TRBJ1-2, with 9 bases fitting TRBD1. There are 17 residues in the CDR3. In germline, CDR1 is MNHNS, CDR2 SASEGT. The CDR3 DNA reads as TGTGCCAGCAGCGAAGTTTTTCCGGGACAGGGCGGCTATGGCTACACCTTC. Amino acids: CASSEVFPGQGGYGYTF.

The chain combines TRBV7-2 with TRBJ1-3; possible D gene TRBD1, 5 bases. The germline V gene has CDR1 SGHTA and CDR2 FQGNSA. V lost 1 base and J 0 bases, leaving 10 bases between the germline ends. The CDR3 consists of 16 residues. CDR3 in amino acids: CASSLGDWISGNTIYF. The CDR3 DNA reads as TGTGCCAGCAGCTTAGGGGACTGGATCTCTGGAAACACCATATATTTT.

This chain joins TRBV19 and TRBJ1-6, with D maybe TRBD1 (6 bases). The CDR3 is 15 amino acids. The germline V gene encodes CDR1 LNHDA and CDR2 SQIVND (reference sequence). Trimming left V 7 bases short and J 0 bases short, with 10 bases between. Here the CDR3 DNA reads TGTGCCAGTACCAGGGGTTACTCCTATAATTCACCCCTCCACTTT. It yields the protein CASTRGYSYNSPLHF.

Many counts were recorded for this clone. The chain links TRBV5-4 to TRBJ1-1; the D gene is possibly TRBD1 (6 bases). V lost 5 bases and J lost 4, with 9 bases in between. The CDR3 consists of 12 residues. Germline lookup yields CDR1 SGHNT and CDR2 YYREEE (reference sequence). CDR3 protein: CASRTGSTEAFF. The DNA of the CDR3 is TGTGCCAGCAGGACAGGTTCCACTGAAGCTTTCTTT.

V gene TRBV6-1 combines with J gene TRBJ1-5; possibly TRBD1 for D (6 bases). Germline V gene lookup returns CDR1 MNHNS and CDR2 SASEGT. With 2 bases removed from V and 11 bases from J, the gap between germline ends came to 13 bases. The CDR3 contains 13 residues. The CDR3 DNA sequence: TGTGCCAGCAGTGAATCAGGGGAGAGGGCCCAGCATTTT. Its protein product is CASSESGERAQHF.

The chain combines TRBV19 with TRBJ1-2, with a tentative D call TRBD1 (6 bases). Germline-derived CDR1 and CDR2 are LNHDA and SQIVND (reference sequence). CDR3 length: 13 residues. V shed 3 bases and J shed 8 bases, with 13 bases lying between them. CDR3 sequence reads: CASSMQGTRGYTF. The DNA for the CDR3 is TGTGCCAGTAGTATGCAGGGGACCCGGGGCTACACCTTC.

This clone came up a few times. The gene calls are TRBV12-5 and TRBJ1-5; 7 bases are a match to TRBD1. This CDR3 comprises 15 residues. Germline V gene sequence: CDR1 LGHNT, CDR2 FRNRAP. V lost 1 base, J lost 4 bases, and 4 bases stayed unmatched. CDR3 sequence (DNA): TGTGCTAGTGGTTTGGGGGCGACAGGGAATCAGCCCCAGCATTTT. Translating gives CASGLGATGNQPQHF.

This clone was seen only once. CDR3 in DNA: TGTGCCTGGTCTCCCCTGGGAGGGAGCTCGGAGCAGTACTTC. Translating it yields CAWSPLGGSSEQYF. V and J are TRBV30 and TRBJ2-7; TRBD2 matches 7 bases. The CDR3 is 14 amino acids. V was pared by 5 bases and J by 7 bases, with 14 bases of the junction left unmatched. Germline CDR1 is GTSNPN and CDR2 is SVGIG (reference sequence).

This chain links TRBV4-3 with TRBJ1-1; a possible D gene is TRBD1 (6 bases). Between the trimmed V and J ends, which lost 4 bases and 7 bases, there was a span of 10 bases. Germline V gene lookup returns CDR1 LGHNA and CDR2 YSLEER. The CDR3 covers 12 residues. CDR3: CASSLQGDEAFF. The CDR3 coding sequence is TGCGCCAGCAGCCTACAGGGAGATGAAGCTTTCTTT.

CDR3 sequence reads: CSASPPSGGAYEQYF. The CDR3 DNA is TGCAGTGCTAGTCCCCCTAGCGGGGGGGCCTACGAGCAGTACTTC. This sequence joins TRBV20-1 and TRBJ2-7; 12 bases align to TRBD2. In germline, CDR1 is DFQATT, CDR2 SNEGSKA (reference sequence). The CDR3 sequence is 15 residues long. V was pared by 3 bases and J by 2 bases, with 5 bases of the junction left unmatched.

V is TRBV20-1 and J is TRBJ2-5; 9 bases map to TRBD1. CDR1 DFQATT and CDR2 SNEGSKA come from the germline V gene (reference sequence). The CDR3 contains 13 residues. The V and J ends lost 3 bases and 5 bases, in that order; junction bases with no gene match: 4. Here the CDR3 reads CSASDRGSETQYF. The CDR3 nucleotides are TGCAGTGCTAGTGACAGGGGGTCGGAGACCCAGTACTTC.